This T cell receptor (beta chain) appears in the sequencing data of a study of resident and recirculating memory T cells in vitiligo. This clone has just one count. Per the germline V gene, CDR1 is SGDLS and CDR2 is YYNGEE. V lost 0 bases to trimming and J lost 7 bases; unmatched junction nucleotides: 9. The CDR3 consists of 18 residues. This table comes from immunoSEQ multiplex PCR, and its TCRdb copy is limited to in-frame clones, with some not included. The repertoire holds tens of thousands of clones, with about 90% as singletons. Patients who had received treatment within the previous three months were excluded.

The J gene is TRBJ2-1, the V gene TRBV9; TRBD2 agrees at 14 bases. The TCR was taken from a male donor with vitiligo. Material for sequencing was blood. The CDR3 region has the DNA TGTGCCAGCAGCGTAGGAGGACTAGCGGGAGGATCAGGGAATGAGCAGTTCTTC. Residues: CASSVGGLAGGSGNEQFF.